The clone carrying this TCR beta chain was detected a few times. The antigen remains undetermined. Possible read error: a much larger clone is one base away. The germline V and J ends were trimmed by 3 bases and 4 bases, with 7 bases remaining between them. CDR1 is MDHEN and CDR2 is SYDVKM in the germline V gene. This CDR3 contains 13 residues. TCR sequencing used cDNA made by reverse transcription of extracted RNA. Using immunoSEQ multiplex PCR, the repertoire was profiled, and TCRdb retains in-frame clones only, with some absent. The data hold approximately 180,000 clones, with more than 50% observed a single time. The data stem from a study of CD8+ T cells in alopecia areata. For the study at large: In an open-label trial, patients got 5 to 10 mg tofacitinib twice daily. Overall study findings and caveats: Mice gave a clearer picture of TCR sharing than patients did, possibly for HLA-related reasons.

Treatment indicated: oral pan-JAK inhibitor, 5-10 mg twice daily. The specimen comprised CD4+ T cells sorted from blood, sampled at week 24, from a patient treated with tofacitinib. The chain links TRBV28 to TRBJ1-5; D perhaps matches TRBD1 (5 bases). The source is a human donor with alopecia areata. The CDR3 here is CASSFEGNQPQHF. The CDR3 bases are TGTGCCAGCAGTTTTGAGGGGAATCAGCCCCAGCATTTT.